This T cell receptor beta chain appears in the sequencing data of a study of cytomegalovirus exposure and HLA in healthy donors (dated by TCRdb to about 2017). As for the study more broadly: An earlier analysis of 587 of the donors reported more than 250 Gb of sequence data and more than 90 million unique TCR beta sequences from around 200 million T cells. An early release covering approximately 600 HLA-typed donors comprised 250 to 350 gigabases of sequencing data and tens of millions of unique TCR sequences. Of the 300 to 450 genotyped donors, approximately 80% were placed in the genetic ancestry cluster associated with self-reported Caucasian donors. The study was designed to test whether signatures of past pathogen exposure could be identified by cataloging public T cell receptors. The study profiled the T cell repertoires of 500 to 800 subjects by immunosequencing and related them to cytomegalovirus serostatus. Along with the roughly 700-subject first cohort, a separate validation cohort of around 110 different subjects was used. To predict cytomegalovirus infection status, the study brought together high-throughput TCR immunosequencing, statistical association of individual TCRs with disease status, and machine learning. A later analysis re-examined previously published TCR beta repertoires from more than 600 donors and added high-resolution HLA genotyping to investigate patterns of TCR occurrence. In the later analysis, no new phenotypic data were used to find candidate immune exposures; instead, reliance was placed on TCR beta sequences and their occurrence across donors. An earlier analysis of around 540 of the donors applied high-throughput TCR beta sequencing to assess whether each TCR beta V gene segment acted as functional or pseudogenic. Donor age, sex, ethnicity and CMV serostatus were collected together with the repertoire data. A later genetic analysis took genome-wide SNP genotypes for 398 of the 666 donors and used that subset as a discovery cohort. All discovery cohort repertoires had been generated using a single sequencing platform. HLA typing included class I and class II loci at four-digit resolution. Typing coverage differed by locus: A, B, C, DRB1 and DQB1 were typed in roughly 620-640 donors, DQA1 in 500 to 550, DPA1 in approximately 610, and DPB1 in 472. Roughly 5 DR-DQ haplotypes were treated as single units for association and clustering because of strong linkage in the cohort. Across roughly 420 genotyped donors of the cohort, an average of 235,054 unique TCR beta nucleotide sequences per donor were sequenced, and roughly a sixth of those sequences were non-productive.

Receptors were amplified or captured by the immunoSEQ multiplex PCR assay. A mixture of 60 forward primers for TCR Vbeta segments and 13 reverse primers for TCR Jbeta segments was used in the multiplex PCR. A multiplex PCR assay on genomic DNA amplified the CDR3 region of rearranged TCR beta genes. Amplified TCR beta libraries were sequenced as 87-base-pair reads on the Illumina HiSeq System. The paper's data handling went like this. A later analysis tallied tens of millions of unique TCR beta chains across the approximately 670 repertoires, and approximately 12 million of those chains were shared by two or more donors. To remove PCR and sequencing errors, raw reads were error-corrected and collapsed into unique sequences using a nearest-neighbor algorithm that merged closely related sequences. To assign V, D and J gene segments, CDR3 sequences were aligned to IMGT reference sequences. For a sequence to be retained, at least a six-nucleotide match to both a V gene segment and a J gene segment was required. A rearrangement counted as productive if the CDR3 had no stop codons and remained in frame with V and J, and every other rearrangement counted as non-productive. Following IMGT convention, CDR3 was defined as the stretch from the second conserved V-encoded cysteine to the conserved J-encoded phenylalanine. Sequences without an unambiguous match to a single V gene segment were excluded from the earlier analysis of about 640 of the donors. An earlier analysis of some 610 of the donors called V segments functional above 56.7% productive rearrangements and segregating when the between-donor standard deviation exceeded 5%. A statistical classification framework was built for diagnosing cytomegalovirus status from the catalog of TCR beta chain sequences. A later analysis assigned V and J genes by comparing TCR nucleotide sequences with IMGT/GENE-DB human TR gene sequences. Using the TCRdist pipeline, a later analysis assigned CDR3 sequences along with most-parsimonious VDJ recombination scenarios. A later analysis defined each TCR beta chain by its CDR3 amino acid sequence plus V-gene family, and excluded reads lacking a unique V-gene family. As a way to deal with suspected cross-contamination and a sequencing artifact, a later analysis dropped 450 to 700 nucleotide sequences that were highly shared and had low generation probability. For each public chain, a later analysis derived a clonal expansion index from normalized ranks of inferred template counts within each repertoire. Generation probabilities in a later analysis came from a VDJ recombination model fitted to out-of-frame rearrangements, and those results were checked against IGoR. Hypergeometric tests were used in a later analysis to score TCR-TCR, TCR-HLA and TCR-CMV co-occurrence, with a repertoire-size bias correction applied to the TCR pairs. To estimate false discovery rates, a later analysis permuted the HLA or CMV assignments 20 times. A later analysis grouped co-occurring TCRs with DBSCAN, adding TCRdist sequence similarity when clustering within HLA-allele-positive subsets. Co-occurrence clustering excluded repertoires with fewer than 30,000 or more than 120,000 public chains, plus five with anomalous nucleotide sharing. TCRdb mirrors the immuneACCESS table, restricted to in-frame sequences. Some clones are absent from its copies; in checked studies, under half trace to an unresolved V gene, and the reason for the others is unknown. V, J and clone size were drawn from that table, and D and trimming were deduced from the DNA. The sample table contains around 180,000 clones; only one count was recorded for approximately 80% of them. Roughly 2.3% of the sample lies in the top ten.

The cohort was made up of about 670 healthy bone marrow donors. All cohort members were sampled while nominally healthy, although unrecorded immune exposures were likely present. The donor was CMV seronegative and belonged to the group of 352 seronegative cohort members. A peripheral blood sample was provided by each donor, and peripheral blood mononuclear cells were used for TCR beta sequencing. The Qiagen DNeasy Blood Extraction Kit was used to extract genomic DNA from the blood cell samples. Broad study findings and their caveats: When HLA alleles, especially DR and DQ, strongly co-occurred, attributing TCR associations to individual alleles was difficult. In vitro tests confirmed that a few of the cytomegalovirus-associated TCR beta chains recognize cytomegalovirus antigens. Because HLA typing was missing for some donors at each locus, association tests included only the typed subset. An association between a missense DCLRE1C variant and V-gene and J-gene trimming of TCR beta chains was found in a later genetic analysis and replicated in an independent cohort. Broadly in line with IMGT annotations, most TCR beta V segments showed up in productive rearrangements about 87% or about 30% of the time in an earlier analysis of several hundred of the donors. The classifier was reported to diagnose cytomegalovirus status with high specificity and sensitivity in both the original and validation cohorts. Immune exposure information for the cohort was limited to CMV serostatus. A total of 150 to 200 TCR beta chains were listed by the study as associated with cytomegalovirus. According to a later genetic analysis, donors in an Asian-associated ancestry cluster had fewer N-insertions in productive TCRs than the roughly 700-donor mean. The authors suggested that the approach could potentially be extended to other disease states and immunological phenotypes. Linkage disequilibrium might explain the correlated functional status among segregating V segments, but an unknown experimental factor could not be ruled out. In a later analysis, most CMV-associated TCR beta chains were found to appear HLA-restricted, with HLA associations seemingly driven largely by CMV exposure. This cohort had only TCR beta chains sequenced, and the lack of alpha or paired-chain data limited which features could be detected. A later analysis found that TCR association rates varied across HLA loci, with DRB1 alleles showing the most associated TCRs and HLA-C alleles the fewest. Roughly uniform sequencing depth across donors was assumed in presence/absence analyses, although this assumption may not hold. A further reported finding was that TCR beta sequences accurately predicted the HLA-A and HLA-B alleles for most subjects in the first cohort. Across donors, most TCR sequences were observed very rarely, whereas some public TCRs were present in many individuals. Specific HLA alleles were associated with 16,951 TCR beta sequences at a false discovery rate of 0.05 in a later analysis. Because counts were too low, about 17 rarely observed V segments, including chromosome 9 orphons, were excluded from the earlier analysis of under 650 of the donors. In a later analysis, several top co-occurrence clusters were reported to appear linked to parvovirus B19, influenza, CMV and Epstein-Barr virus. In a later analysis, HLA-associated TCR beta chains showed more clonal expansion and lower generation probabilities than non-associated chains that were equally common. A group of highly shared sequence variants was considered likely to be a technical artifact of the sequencing pipeline.

This clone was seen only a few times. The antigen it binds to is not known. Nothing much larger sits one base from this clone, and base qualities are not available. The sample taken for sequencing was PBMCs. This clonotype was obtained from a male donor in good health and CMV-seronegative.

The DNA is TGCGCCAGCAGCTTGCGGGAGTTTGCCTACGAGCAGTACTTC. Translation gives CASSLREFAYEQYF. The rearrangement combines TRBV5-1 with TRBJ2-7; TRBD2 is possibly the D segment (6 matching bases). Cut back by 1 base and 2 bases, the V and J ends lie 10 bases apart. There are 14 amino acids in the CDR3, from cysteine to phenylalanine inclusive. Of all the DNA, just the CDR3 is kept, 42 bases in frame from base 1. The germline V gene sets CDR1 to SGHRS and CDR2 to YFSETQ.